The 23 T cell receptor beta chains below all came from one sample that was sequenced in a study of control samples from healthy donors and cancer patients. TCRdb keeps only in-frame clones here, not all; method: immunoSEQ multiplex PCR. The table lists around 230,000 clones, about 95% of them singletons. Sequenced sample: blood. The receptors come from a man aged 50 or older in good health.

J is TRBJ2-2 and V is TRBV6-6, with 12 nucleotides matching TRBD2. Germline V lookup: CDR1 MNHNY, CDR2 SVGAGI (reference sequence). The CDR3 loop spans 16 amino acids. Trimming removed 4 bases from V and 1 base from J; junction bases left unmatched: 1. Written as DNA, the CDR3 is TGTGCCAGCAGTTGGGGACTAGCGGGGAACACCGGGGAGCTGTTTTTT. It yields the protein CASSWGLAGNTGELFF.

V gene TRBV3-1 (or the pseudogene TRBV3-2) combines with J gene TRBJ2-5; 10 bases line up with TRBD2. The germline V gene encodes CDR1 LGHDT and CDR2 YNNKEL (reference sequence). CDR3 length: 15 residues. The junction had 11 bases not matched to a gene; V was cut back by 8 bases and J by 5 bases. Written as DNA, the CDR3 is TGTGCCAGCGGTCGCAGGACTAGCGGTGCGGAGACCCAGTACTTC. This sequence encodes CASGRRTSGAETQYF.

This chain uses TRBV10-1 with TRBJ2-6; no reliable D call. CDR1 and CDR2 from the germline V gene are WNHNN and SYGVQD (reference sequence). There are 21 residues in the CDR3. Trimming left V 7 bases short and J 0 bases short, with 28 bases between. The chain's CDR3 is CASTLVFYVFDMDSGANVLTF. The CDR3 DNA reads TGCGCCAGCACTCTAGTGTTTTATGTTTTTGACATGGACTCTGGGGCCAACGTCCTGACTTTC.

V is TRBV5-4 and J is TRBJ2-5, with D possibly matching TRBD1 (6 bases). Germline V gene data show CDR1 as SGHNT and CDR2 as YYREEE (reference sequence). There are 14 residues in the CDR3. V shed 4 bases and J shed 0 bases, with 10 bases lying between them. The CDR3 coding sequence is TGTGCCAGCAGCCCTGGGGGCAACCAAGAGACCCAGTACTTC. Its protein product is CASSPGGNQETQYF.

The chain links TRBV2 to TRBJ2-4, with D possibly TRBD1 on 5 matching bases. This CDR3 region has 12 residues. V shed 4 bases and J shed 5 bases, with 6 bases lying between them. Germline V gene lookup returns CDR1 SNHLY and CDR2 FYNNEI. CDR3 DNA: TGTGCCAGCAGTGCCAGGGAAAACATTCAGTACTTC. Protein product: CASSARENIQYF.

The CDR3 nucleotides read TGTGCCAGCAGTTTAGGGGGGACAGGGGTTAATGAAAAACTGTTTTTT. It specifies CASSLGGTGVNEKLFF. This chain joins TRBV28 and TRBJ1-4; 10 bases are a match to TRBD1. CDR3 length: 16 residues. Trimming cost V 2 bases and J 4 bases; bases outside gene matches: 4. Germline lookup yields CDR1 MDHEN and CDR2 SYDVKM.

This sequence joins TRBV27 and TRBJ1-5, with 9 bases identical to TRBD1. V trimming: 6 bases; J trimming: 8 bases; junction bases outside the gene matches: 11. The CDR3 has 15 amino acids. CDR1 MNHEY and CDR2 SMNVEV come from the germline V gene (reference sequence). CDR3 DNA: TGTGCCAGCAGCGCCGGGACAGGGACGTTGGAGCCCCAGCATTTT. Translating gives CASSAGTGTLEPQHF.

This clone was seen a single time. The rearrangement uses TRBV27 and TRBJ1-3; D is possibly TRBD1 (6 bases). CDR1 is MNHEY and CDR2 is SMNVEV in the germline V gene (reference sequence). Trimming left V 5 bases short and J 4 bases short, with 15 bases between. CDR3 size: 15 residues. The CDR3: CASSPSGAVGNTIYF. Here the CDR3 DNA reads TGTGCCAGCAGTCCGTCGGGGGCGGTGGGAAACACCATATATTTT.

The chain uses TRBV19 and TRBJ1-5; the D gene is possibly TRBD1 (5 bases). The V end was cut by 6 bases, the J end by 0 bases, with 18 bases between. The germline gives CDR1 LNHDA, CDR2 SQIVND (reference sequence). The CDR3 has 17 amino acids. The CDR3, as DNA: TGTGCCAGTAGCCTCAAGGGGAAGGGAGATAGCAATCAGCCCCAGCATTTT. The encoded protein is CASSLKGKGDSNQPQHF.

The chain joins TRBV11-2 to TRBJ2-1; tentative D call: TRBD2 (5 bases). This CDR3 is 18 amino acids long. Germline CDR1 SGHAT, CDR2 FQNNGV. V was shortened by 7 bases and J by 3 bases, with 25 bases between the two germline ends. The CDR3 DNA is TGTGCCAGCACCCTAGAGGGCACAGTACCCTACTTCTACAATGAGCAGTTCTTC. Protein sequence: CASTLEGTVPYFYNEQFF.

This chain uses TRBV7-8 with TRBJ1-5; D uncertain. The CDR3 spans 12 residues. V dropped 5 bases and J dropped 3 bases, with 5 bases sitting between them. The V gene's germline CDR1 is SGHVS and CDR2 FQNEAQ. The DNA of the CDR3 is TGTGCCAGCAGCCAGGTCAATCAGCCCCAGCATTTT. This gives the protein CASSQVNQPQHF. The entire variable domain, with the rest obtained from reference TRBV7-8 and TRBJ1-5, is as follows: GAGVSQSPRYKVAKRGQDVALRCDPISGHVSLFWYQQALGQGPEFLTYFQNEAQLDKSGLPSDRFFAERPEGSVSTLKIQRTQQEDSAVYLCASSQVNQPQHFGDGTRLSIL.

The rearrangement uses TRBV9 and TRBJ2-1; TRBD2 aligns across 13 bases. Germline V gives CDR1 SGDLS, CDR2 YYNGEE. The junction had 18 bases not matched to a gene; V was cut back by 4 bases and J by 5 bases. CDR3 length: 20 amino acids. CDR3 DNA: TGTGCCAGCAGCTGGCCCAGGACTAGCGGGGGCACCACGGTTAACAATGAGCAGTTCTTC. Translating gives CASSWPRTSGGTTVNNEQFF.

The CDR3 DNA reads as TGTGCCAGCAGGCCCCCGGGGCTCCCCTACGAGCAGTACTTC. It yields the protein CASRPPGLPYEQYF. The chain couples TRBV6-5 to TRBJ2-7, with D perhaps matching TRBD1 or TRBD2 (5 bases each). The V end was cut by 6 bases, the J end by 2 bases, with 14 bases between. Germline CDR1 and CDR2: MNHEY and SVGAGI. The CDR3 runs 14 residues.

Concerning this clone itself: Sequence at one end of the junction differs from germline and may be a read error. V gene TRBV5-1 combines with J gene TRBJ1-2; 9 nucleotides align to TRBD1. CDR1 SGHRS and CDR2 YFSETQ come from the germline V gene. The CDR3 is 14 amino acids. The CDR3 spells CASSLALGTGSNAF. The CDR3 DNA follows: TGCGCCAGCAGCTTGGCTCTCGGGACAGGGTCTAATGCCTTC.

The gene calls are TRBV5-1 and TRBJ1-5; tentative D call: TRBD1 (6 bases). Trimming cost V 1 base and J 1 base, with 6 bases left between them. Germline V gene lookup returns CDR1 SGHRS and CDR2 YFSETQ. The CDR3 is 14 amino acids. Here the CDR3 reads CASSLTGSNQPQHF. CDR3 nucleotide sequence: TGCGCCAGCAGCTTGACAGGGAGCAATCAGCCCCAGCATTTT.

The chain combines TRBV6-6 with TRBJ1-1, with a tentative D call TRBD1 (5 bases). The CDR3 has 15 amino acids. Between the trimmed V and J ends, which lost 5 bases and 6 bases, there was a span of 19 bases. Germline CDR1 and CDR2: MNHNY and SVGAGI (reference sequence). This chain's CDR3 is CASSRAVSGVSEAFF. CDR3 nucleotide sequence: TGTGCCAGCAGTCGCGCGGTATCGGGGGTTTCTGAAGCTTTCTTT.

This chain links TRBV6-6 with TRBJ2-2; D gene uncertain. The V end was cut by 8 bases, the J end by 1 base, with 14 bases between. The CDR3 runs 15 residues. Germline lookup yields CDR1 MNHNY and CDR2 SVGAGI (reference sequence). The CDR3 reads CASGPGLGNTGELFF. In nucleotides, the CDR3 is TGTGCCAGCGGCCCTGGGTTGGGGAACACCGGGGAGCTGTTTTTT.

The chain carries TRBV6-2 or TRBV6-3 and TRBJ2-3; the D gene could be TRBD1 or TRBD2 (6 bases each). Trimming cost V 8 bases and J 5 bases, with 20 bases left between them. The CDR3 is 15 amino acids. Germline V lookup: CDR1 MNHEY, CDR2 SVGEGT. CDR3 protein: CASRPWGQGGDTQYF. The CDR3 DNA reads as TGTGCCAGCCGCCCGTGGGGGCAGGGAGGAGATACGCAGTATTTT.

The genes are TRBV3-1 (or the pseudogene TRBV3-2) and TRBJ1-5, with a weak D call TRBD1 (5 bases). The CDR3 has 15 amino acids. Looked up from germline, CDR1 is LGHDT and CDR2 is YNNKEL (reference sequence). V was pared by 0 bases and J by 9 bases, with 15 bases between. CDR3: CASSQDRDSGRPQHF. The CDR3 bases are TGTGCCAGCAGCCAAGATAGGGACTCGGGTCGGCCCCAGCATTTT.

This clone was seen a handful of times. At one end the junction does not follow the germline gene, possibly because of a read error. The chain recombines TRBV7-2 with TRBJ2-2; 12 bases agree with TRBD2. The CDR3 extends over 16 amino acids. The germline V gene encodes CDR1 SGHTA and CDR2 FQGNSA. CDR3 region: CASSLAGGRNTGELFF. Here the CDR3 DNA reads TGTGCCAGCAGCCTAGCGGGGGGGAGGAACACCGGGGAGCTGTTTTTT.

The V and J genes are TRBV6-4 and TRBJ2-2; D is possibly TRBD2 (6 bases). The length of the CDR3 is 16 residues. Germline V lookup: CDR1 MRHNA, CDR2 SNTAGT. Trimming removed 2 bases from V and 6 bases from J, with 16 bases in between. This CDR3 is CASSDLGAGGAGELFF. The CDR3 region has the DNA TGTGCCAGCAGTGACCTAGGGGCGGGCGGGGCCGGGGAGCTGTTTTTT.

V is TRBV3-1 (or the pseudogene TRBV3-2) and J is TRBJ1-2; D possibly corresponds to TRBD1 (5 bases). Trimming cost V 1 base and J 8 bases, with 8 bases left between them. Per germline, CDR1 LGHDT and CDR2 YNNKEL (reference sequence). The CDR3 is made up of 12 amino acids. The CDR3 DNA reads TGTGCCAGCAGCCAAGTGGGGGTAGGCTACACCTTC. Its translation: CASSQVGVGYTF.

This CDR3 reads CASGISRVDTEAFF. CDR3 nucleotides: TGTGCCAGCGGTATTAGCAGGGTGGACACTGAAGCTTTCTTT. The V and J genes are TRBV6-5 and TRBJ1-1; D may be TRBD1 (5 bases). CDR1 MNHEY and CDR2 SVGAGI come from the germline V gene. V gave up 8 bases and J gave up 3 bases, with 16 bases separating them. The CDR3 totals 14 residues.